The 17 T cell receptor beta chains below were found in one sample sequenced in a study of identical twins' blood T cells (dated by TCRdb to the early 2010s). Libraries came from 5' RACE. The data were produced on an Illumina Genome Analyzer IIx. TCRdb reanalyzed the raw reads on its own, using fastp at Q25 for trimming and MiXCR for clone calling, and kept in-frame beta chains. Rows with a matching CDR3 protein are joined into one entry that keeps the most common DNA and genes. A total of 350,000 to 400,000 distinct CDR3 sequences appear in this sample, under 30% of them only once. More than 5.5% of the sample rests with the top ten. The sequenced sample consisted of PBMCs. Receptors originate from a woman aged 18 to 50 in good health.

This clonotype was seen a few times. The rearrangement joins TRBV7-9 to TRBJ1-1; D gene uncertain. Germline CDR1 SEHNR, CDR2 FQNEAQ (reference sequence). This CDR3 contains 14 residues. V was trimmed by 3 bases and J by 0 bases, leaving 8 bases between them. CDR3: CASSLQIMNTEAFF. In DNA form, the CDR3 reads TGTGCCAGCAGCTTGCAGATCATGAACACTGAAGCTTTCTTT.

In its sample, this clonotype was seen a few times. CDR3 loop: CASTLDPLRQPQHF. The CDR3 DNA sequence: TGTGCCAGCACCCTCGATCCGCTCCGGCAGCCCCAGCATTTT. J is TRBJ1-5 and V is TRBV6-2 or TRBV6-3; no clear D. The CDR3 totals 14 residues. V was pared by 7 bases and J by 7 bases, with 17 bases between. Germline V CDR1 and CDR2: MNHEY, SVGEGT.

The sample holds many counts of this clonotype. CDR3: CASSVLQGAFF. The CDR3, as DNA: TGTGCCAGCAGTGTTTTACAGGGGGCTTTCTTC. The V and J genes are TRBV2 and TRBJ2-1, with 9 nucleotides matching TRBD1. CDR1 and CDR2 from the germline V gene are SNHLY and FYNNEI. The CDR3 covers 11 residues. V lost 4 bases, J lost 16 bases, and 5 bases stayed unmatched.

This clonotype has a handful of counts. The chain couples TRBV27 to TRBJ1-1, with D tentatively TRBD1 (5 bases). The CDR3 runs to 14 residues. The V end was cut by 2 bases, the J end by 2 bases, with 9 bases between. Germline V gene sequence: CDR1 MNHEY, CDR2 SMNVEV (reference sequence). CDR3 region: CASSLLGTNTEAFF. The CDR3 DNA is TGTGCCAGCAGTTTACTAGGGACCAACACTGAAGCTTTCTTT.

This clonotype was seen only a few times. The chain combines TRBV5-1 with TRBJ2-3; 15 bases line up with TRBD2. The CDR3 sequence is 14 residues long. The germline gives CDR1 SGHRS, CDR2 YFSETQ. The V gene end was trimmed by 4 bases and the J gene end by 10 bases; junction bases not matched to a gene: 4. In DNA, the CDR3 is TGCGCCAGCAGCCTTGGACTAGCGGGGGGGTCGCAGTATTTT. Residues: CASSLGLAGGSQYF.

The rearrangement joins TRBV7-8 to TRBJ1-2; tentatively, D is TRBD1 (5 bases). With 1 base removed from V and 6 bases from J, the gap between germline ends came to 12 bases. CDR3 length equals 14 residues. In germline, CDR1 is SGHVS, CDR2 FQNEAQ. The CDR3 nucleotides read TGTGCCAGCAGCTTAGGGGACTTAAGGGATGGCTACACCTTC. This sequence encodes CASSLGDLRDGYTF.

There are a few counts of this clonotype. A junction end diverges from the germline sequence, so it may reflect a read error. The rearrangement joins TRBV19 to TRBJ1-1; TRBD1 might be the D (6 bases). The germline V gene has CDR1 LNHDA and CDR2 SQIVND (reference sequence). This CDR3 is 12 amino acids long. CDR3 nucleotide sequence: TGCGCGGGGGCGGTCTTGAACACTGAAGCTTTCTTT. Its translation: CAGAVLNTEAFF.

This clonotype was found a few times. V and J are TRBV20-1 and TRBJ1-1; D is perhaps TRBD1 (5 bases). The CDR3 loop spans 12 amino acids. V dropped 0 bases and J dropped 8 bases, with 10 bases sitting between them. Germline-derived CDR1 and CDR2 are DFQATT and SNEGSKA (reference sequence). CDR3 residues: CSAREWGREAFF. The CDR3 DNA reads TGCAGTGCTAGAGAGTGGGGACGGGAAGCTTTCTTT.

This clonotype was detected many times. The V and J genes are TRBV6-5 and TRBJ1-2, with TRBD1 identical over 8 bases. This CDR3 has 15 residues. Trimming at V came to 6 bases and at J to 2 bases, leaving 8 bases not matched to a gene. CDR1 and CDR2 (germline): MNHEY, SVGAGI. The CDR3 coding sequence is TGTGCCAGCAGGGGACACAGGGGGTTCAACTATGGCTACACCTTC. Residues: CASRGHRGFNYGYTF.

The genes are TRBV6-2 or TRBV6-3 and TRBJ2-7, with a weak D call TRBD1 (6 bases). With 4 bases removed from V and 7 bases from J, the gap between germline ends came to 17 bases. Germline CDR1 and CDR2: MNHEY and SVGEGT. There are 14 residues in the CDR3. Here the CDR3 DNA reads TGTGCCAGCAGTTCTACAGGGTTTCTGAATGAGCAGTACTTC. Its translation: CASSSTGFLNEQYF.

This clonotype was detected only a few times. The chain recombines TRBV7-9 with TRBJ2-1; 11 nucleotides align to TRBD2. This CDR3 comprises 17 residues. V shed 4 bases, J shed 7 bases, and the junction held 12 bases outside the gene matches. CDR1 and CDR2 (germline): SEHNR, FQNEAQ (reference sequence). The CDR3 DNA sequence: TGTGCCAGCAGCTCTTTGACTACTAGCGGGGGACTTAATGAGCAGTTCTTC. This sequence encodes CASSSLTTSGGLNEQFF.

This clonotype showed up many times. One end of the junction fails to match germline, which may point to a read error. The gene calls are TRBV5-1 and TRBJ2-2; TRBD1 might be the D (5 bases). The CDR3 loop spans 13 amino acids. Looked up from germline, CDR1 is SGHRS and CDR2 is YFSETQ. Here the CDR3 reads CASSLGVTGELFF. The CDR3 nucleotides are TGTGCCAGCAGCTTAGGGGTCACCGGGGAGCTGTTTTTT.

The V and J genes are TRBV29-1 and TRBJ1-1; 8 bases align to TRBD1. The CDR3 covers 15 residues. In germline, CDR1 is SQVTM, CDR2 ANQGSEA. The V gene end was trimmed by 5 bases and the J gene end by 0 bases; junction bases not matched to a gene: 8. The CDR3 sequence is CSVRSGGGVNTEAFF. The CDR3 DNA follows: TGCAGCGTTCGGTCAGGGGGCGGTGTGAACACTGAAGCTTTCTTT.

The V call is TRBV18, the J call TRBJ2-2, with D maybe TRBD1 (5 bases). With 6 bases removed from V and 4 bases from J, the gap between germline ends came to 18 bases. Per the germline V gene, CDR1 is KGHSH and CDR2 is LQKENI. The CDR3 is made up of 16 amino acids. The CDR3: CASSLTARVATGELFF. The CDR3 coding sequence is TGTGCCAGCTCTCTCACCGCCAGGGTTGCCACCGGGGAGCTGTTTTTT.

V is TRBV5-1 and J is TRBJ2-1, with D unresolved. This CDR3 has 15 residues. Germline CDR1 SGHRS, CDR2 YFSETQ. Trimming took 2 bases from V and 0 from J, leaving 9 bases between them. The CDR3 bases are TGCGCCAGCAGCTTAATCCCCGACTCCTACAATGAGCAGTTCTTC. This codes for CASSLIPDSYNEQFF.

The CDR3: CASSPGDSNQPQHF. In DNA form, the CDR3 reads TGCGCCAGCAGCCCGGGAGATAGCAATCAGCCCCAGCATTTT. The J gene is TRBJ1-5, the V gene TRBV5-1; D ambiguous. CDR3 length: 14 amino acids. Per the germline V gene, CDR1 is SGHRS and CDR2 is YFSETQ. Trimming took off 4 bases at V and 0 bases at J, with 8 bases between the two ends.

There are many counts of this clonotype. The chain carries TRBV5-1 and TRBJ2-3, with unresolved D. Trimming pared 4 bases from V and 5 bases from J, leaving 5 bases between. This CDR3 comprises 11 residues. The V gene's germline CDR1 is SGHRS and CDR2 YFSETQ. As DNA, the CDR3 is TGCGCCAGCAGCATCAGAGATACGCAGTATTTT. This codes for CASSIRDTQYF.